This TCR beta chain is from a study of OX40 agonist ivuxolimab in advanced cancers. Study background: Patients got intravenous ivuxolimab at 0.01 to 10 mg/kg every 2 weeks.

The assay was immunoSEQ multiplex PCR, and TCRdb's table has in-frame clones only and misses some. The sample carries 60,000 to 70,000 clones, approximately 90% recorded once. There are 18 residues in the CDR3. Trimming took off 3 bases at V and 4 bases at J, with 23 bases between the two ends. Per the germline V gene, CDR1 is SGHRS and CDR2 is YFSETQ. This receptor was taken from an adult with an advanced solid tumor such as melanoma, head and neck, liver or kidney cancer. The V gene is TRBV5-1, the J gene TRBJ1-5, with D possibly matching TRBD1 (6 bases). Sequenced here: CD4+ or CD8+ T cells sorted from blood, sampled in a trial of the OX40 agonist ivuxolimab. This CDR3 is CASSCPFEGGAKNQPQHF. The CDR3 nucleotides are TGCGCCAGCAGCTGCCCCTTCGAGGGGGGCGCCAAAAATCAGCCCCAGCATTTT.